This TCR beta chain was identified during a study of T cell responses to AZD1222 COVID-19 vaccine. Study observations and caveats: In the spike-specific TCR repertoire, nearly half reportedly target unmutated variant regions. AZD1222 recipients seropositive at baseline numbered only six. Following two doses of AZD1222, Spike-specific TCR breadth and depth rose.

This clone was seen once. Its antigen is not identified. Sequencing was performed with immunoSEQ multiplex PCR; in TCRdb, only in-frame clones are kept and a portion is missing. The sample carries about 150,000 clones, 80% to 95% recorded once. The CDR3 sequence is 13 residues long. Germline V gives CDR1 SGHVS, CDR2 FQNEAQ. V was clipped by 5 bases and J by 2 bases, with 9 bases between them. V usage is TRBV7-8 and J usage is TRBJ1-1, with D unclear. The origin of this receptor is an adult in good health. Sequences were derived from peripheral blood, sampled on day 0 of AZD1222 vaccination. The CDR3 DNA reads TGTGCCAGCAGCCCATTTCTCAACACTGAAGCTTTCTTT. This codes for CASSPFLNTEAFF.